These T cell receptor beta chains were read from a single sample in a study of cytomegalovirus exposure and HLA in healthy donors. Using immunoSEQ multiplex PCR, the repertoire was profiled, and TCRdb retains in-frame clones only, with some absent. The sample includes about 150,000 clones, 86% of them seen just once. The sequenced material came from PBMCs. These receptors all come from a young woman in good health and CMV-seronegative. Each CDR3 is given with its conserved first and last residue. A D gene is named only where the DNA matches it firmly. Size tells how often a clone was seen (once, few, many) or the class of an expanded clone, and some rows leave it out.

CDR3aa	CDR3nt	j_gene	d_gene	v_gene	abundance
CASSLETGEAFF	TGTGCCAGCAGCTTAGAGACAGGTGAAGCTTTCTTT	TRBJ1-1	NA	TRBV11-2	NA
CASLTEEAFF	TGTGCCAGCCTTACAGAAGAAGCTTTCTTT	TRBJ1-1	NA	TRBV2	NA
CASSALKTGAGELFF	TGTGCCAGCAGCGCCCTCAAGACAGGCGCCGGGGAGCTGTTTTTT	TRBJ2-2	NA	TRBV9	NA
CASSPTGAKNIQYF	TGTGCCAGCAGCCCTACAGGAGCCAAAAACATTCAGTACTTC	TRBJ2-4	NA	TRBV27	NA
CASSQASGGARDTQYF	TGCGCCAGCAGCCAAGCTAGCGGGGGAGCTAGAGATACGCAGTATTTT	TRBJ2-3	TRBD2	TRBV4-1	once
CASSVKPLAGVSDTQYF	TGCGCCAGCAGCGTTAAACCACTAGCGGGAGTATCGGATACGCAGTATTTT	TRBJ2-3	TRBD2	TRBV5-1	NA
CASRDWTAQETQYF	TGTGCCAGCAGGGATTGGACAGCCCAAGAGACCCAGTACTTC	TRBJ2-5	NA	TRBV11-2	few
CASSLTDSRGFLPF	TGTGCCAGCAGTTTAACGGACAGTAGGGGGTTCCTCCCCTTC	TRBJ1-2	NA	TRBV27	NA
CASSLTSEYF	TGTGCCAGCAGCTTGACTAGTGAGTACTTC	TRBJ2-7	NA	TRBV5-8	NA
CATSREQGAYEQYF	TGTGCCACCAGCAGAGAACAGGGCGCCTACGAGCAGTACTTC	TRBJ2-7	NA	TRBV15	NA
CASSLEGPGGRRQYF	TGTGCCAGCAGCTTAGAGGGGCCAGGGGGTCGACGGCAGTACTTC	TRBJ2-7	TRBD1	TRBV11-2	NA
CASSEDQGASGELFF	TGTGCCAGCAGTGAGGACCAGGGGGCGTCAGGGGAGCTGTTTTTT	TRBJ2-2	TRBD1	TRBV6-1	NA
CASSLGQGRADTEAFF	TGTGCCAGCAGCCTCGGACAGGGTAGGGCTGACACTGAAGCTTTCTTT	TRBJ1-1	TRBD1	TRBV5-6	NA
CATSRGTGGNTEAFF	TGTGCCACCAGCAGGGGGACAGGGGGGAACACTGAAGCTTTCTTT	TRBJ1-1	TRBD1	TRBV15	NA
CASSLAGFNQPQHF	TGTGCCAGCAGTTTGGCAGGCTTCAATCAGCCCCAGCATTTT	TRBJ1-5	NA	TRBV27	NA
CASSRTSGGALNEQFF	TGTGCCAGCAGCCGGACTAGCGGGGGGGCCCTCAATGAGCAGTTCTTC	TRBJ2-1	TRBD2	TRBV11-3	NA
CASSRGQGAIQPQHF	TGTGCCAGCAGTCGGGGACAGGGGGCGATTCAGCCCCAGCATTTT	TRBJ1-5	TRBD1	TRBV2	NA
CASRGGTGWEHGYTF	TGTGCCAGCAGGGGGGGGACAGGGTGGGAGCATGGCTACACCTTC	TRBJ1-2	TRBD1	TRBV6-1	once
CASSDVGAGSGNTIYF	TGTGCCAGCAGTGATGTGGGGGCGGGCTCTGGAAACACCATATATTTT	TRBJ1-3	NA	TRBV6-1	NA
CAISAGGGSGVLGDGYTF	TGTGCCATCAGTGCGGGAGGAGGCTCAGGGGTGTTAGGAGATGGCTACACCTTC	TRBJ1-2	NA	TRBV10-3	NA
CASSLLGTRWSTDTQYF	TGTGCCAGCAGCTTATTAGGGACTAGGTGGAGCACAGATACGCAGTATTTT	TRBJ2-3	TRBD2	TRBV7-2	NA
CASSYGGQNEKLFF	TGTGCCAGCAGTTACGGGGGACAGAATGAAAAACTGTTTTTT	TRBJ1-4	TRBD1	TRBV6-5	NA
CASSLSGGSAGELFF	TGTGCCAGCAGCTTAAGTGGAGGATCCGCCGGGGAGCTGTTTTTT	TRBJ2-2	NA	TRBV7-3	NA
CSVVGHRGKYEQYF	TGCAGCGTTGTTGGTCACAGGGGGAAGTACGAGCAGTACTTC	TRBJ2-7	TRBD1	TRBV29-1	NA
CASSQDEMTATQYF	TGTGCCAGCAGCCAAGATGAAATGACAGCTACGCAGTATTTT	TRBJ2-3	NA	TRBV4-2	NA
CASSLALAGNTGELFF	TGCGCCAGCAGCTTGGCGTTAGCGGGGAACACCGGGGAGCTGTTTTTT	TRBJ2-2	TRBD2	TRBV5-1	few
CASNGGNTEAFF	TGTGCCAGCAATGGGGGCAACACTGAAGCTTTCTTT	TRBJ1-1	NA	TRBV2	NA
CASSSSGSHTGELFF	TGTGCCAGCAGTTCGAGCGGGAGTCACACCGGGGAGCTGTTTTTT	TRBJ2-2	TRBD2	TRBV7-9	NA
CASSQEGGQGTSTDTQYF	TGCGCCAGCAGCCAAGAAGGGGGTCAGGGAACCAGCACAGATACGCAGTATTTT	TRBJ2-3	NA	TRBV4-1	NA
CASSVQGYGVGYGYTF	TGTGCCAGCAGTGTACAGGGTTATGGCGTCGGCTATGGCTACACCTTC	TRBJ1-2	NA	TRBV6-1	NA
CASSRTGPSSYNSPLHF	TGTGCCAGCAGCCGGACAGGCCCCAGCTCCTATAATTCACCCCTCCACTTT	TRBJ1-6	TRBD1	TRBV5-4	NA
CASSPGGGMNTGELFF	TGTGCCAGCAGCCCGGGGGGAGGAATGAACACCGGGGAGCTGTTTTTT	TRBJ2-2	TRBD2	TRBV7-9	NA
CASSLGQNQPQHF	TGTGCCAGCTCACTAGGACAGAATCAGCCCCAGCATTTT	TRBJ1-5	NA	TRBV18	NA
CASSPGAGYEQFF	TGCGCCAGCAGCCCGGGAGCTGGCTATGAGCAGTTCTTC	TRBJ2-1	NA	TRBV5-1	NA
CAWSGGTNEKLFF	TGTGCCTGGAGTGGAGGGACTAATGAAAAACTGTTTTTT	TRBJ1-4	NA	TRBV30	NA
CASSFQGSGYTF	TGTGCCAGCAGCTTCCAGGGGTCCGGCTACACCTTC	TRBJ1-2	NA	TRBV5-4	NA
CASSHRWDTQYF	TGTGCCAGCAGCCACCGGTGGGATACGCAGTATTTT	TRBJ2-3	NA	TRBV6-6	NA
CASSTWRGPYGYTF	TGTGCCAGTAGTACTTGGAGGGGGCCCTATGGCTACACCTTC	TRBJ1-2	TRBD1	TRBV19	NA
CASSPLFLREGTDTQYF	TGTGCCAGCTCACCACTCTTCTTGCGGGAGGGCACAGATACGCAGTATTTT	TRBJ2-3	TRBD2	TRBV18	once
CAIPVEGRGDTEAFF	TGTGCCATCCCCGTCGAGGGCAGGGGTGACACTGAAGCTTTCTTT	TRBJ1-1	NA	TRBV10-3	few
CASGKGQTNTEAFF	TGTGCCAGCGGGAAGGGACAGACGAACACTGAAGCTTTCTTT	TRBJ1-1	TRBD1	TRBV9	NA
CASSLGPTSGYNEQFF	TGTGCCAGCAGCTTAGGTCCTACTAGCGGGTACAATGAGCAGTTCTTC	TRBJ2-1	TRBD2	TRBV11-2	NA
CASSLGPVPEQYF	TGTGCCAGCAGCTTGGGGCCTGTCCCCGAGCAGTACTTC	TRBJ2-7	NA	TRBV7-9	NA
CASSQDRKGRTEAFF	TGCGCCAGCAGCCAAGATCGGAAGGGGCGCACTGAAGCTTTCTTT	TRBJ1-1	NA	TRBV4-1	NA
CSAPYRETQYF	TGCAGTGCCCCCTATCGTGAGACCCAGTACTTC	TRBJ2-5	NA	TRBV20-1	NA
CASSSSENSGTEQYF	TGTGCCAGCAGCTCTAGCGAGAACTCAGGGACCGAGCAGTACTTC	TRBJ2-7	NA	TRBV28	NA
CASSEGDSYNQPQHF	TGTGCCAGCAGTGAAGGCGACAGTTACAATCAGCCCCAGCATTTT	TRBJ1-5	NA	TRBV2	NA
CASSLAEGALNTEAFF	TGTGCCAGCAGCTTAGCGGAGGGGGCGCTGAACACTGAAGCTTTCTTT	TRBJ1-1	TRBD1	TRBV7-9	NA
CASSLVRGTRREREKLFF	TGTGCCAGCAGCTTAGTTCGGGGGACGAGGAGGGAGCGGGAAAAACTGTTTTTT	TRBJ1-4	NA	TRBV11-2	NA
CASSSPGLAGYEQYF	TGTGCCAGCAGCTCACCGGGACTAGCGGGATACGAGCAGTACTTC	TRBJ2-7	TRBD2	TRBV7-9	NA
CASSPWGGASGANVLTF	TGCGCCAGCAGCCCTTGGGGGGGCGCATCTGGGGCCAACGTCCTGACTTTC	TRBJ2-6	NA	TRBV4-1	NA